The 20 T cell receptor beta chains below all came from one sample that was sequenced in a study of T cell clonotyping in hematopoietic cell transplantation. Sequenced by immunoSEQ multiplex PCR; TCRdb stores in-frame clones only, minus some. This sample carries tens of thousands of clones, 82% of them seen once, and the ten largest clones take around 5.3%. Regarding time point: recipient sample about 28 days before transplant, after cytoreduction. The starting material was peripheral blood mononuclear cells, obtained before stem cell transplant. These TCRs come from a man between 60 and 70 years old with myelodysplastic syndrome. Some clones in this sample may be carry-over from other donors' samples.

The V and J genes are TRBV19 and TRBJ1-2; 7 bases agree with TRBD1. The CDR3 runs to 15 residues. Germline lookup yields CDR1 LNHDA and CDR2 SQIVND (reference sequence). Germline trimming cut 8 bases from V and 3 bases from J; bases unmatched to any gene: 12. This chain's CDR3 is CASCPTGTTDYGYTF. The CDR3 DNA reads as TGTGCCAGTTGCCCGACAGGGACCACTGACTATGGCTACACCTTC.

J is TRBJ2-1 and V is TRBV9; maybe TRBD1 (6 bases). V lost 3 bases and J lost 8, with 21 bases in between. Germline CDR1 SGDLS, CDR2 YYNGEE. The CDR3 has 16 residues. CDR3 in DNA: TGTGCCAGCAGCGCGACCCCCGGGACACACGTCGATGAGCAGTTCTTC. This gives the protein CASSATPGTHVDEQFF.

This clone showed up just once. This chain uses TRBV15 with TRBJ2-3; perhaps TRBD2 as D (6 bases). Germline assignment: CDR1 LNHNV and CDR2 YYDKDF (reference sequence). With 0 bases removed from V and 1 base from J, the gap between germline ends came to 8 bases. The CDR3 loop spans 15 amino acids. The CDR3 coding sequence is TGTGCCACCAGCAGAGATGGGACTGGCACAGATACGCAGTATTTT. This sequence encodes CATSRDGTGTDTQYF.

The rearrangement joins TRBV11-3 to TRBJ2-3; TRBD2 matches 8 bases. This CDR3 has 16 residues. J lost 0 bases, V lost 3 bases, and 5 bases had no gene match. Germline CDR1 SGHNT, CDR2 YENEEA. The CDR3: CASSLGSGASTDTQYF. The DNA of the CDR3 is TGTGCCAGCAGCTTGGGTAGCGGGGCCAGCACAGATACGCAGTATTTT.

There are a few counts of this clone. V and J are TRBV5-1 and TRBJ1-3, with D unclear. CDR1 SGHRS and CDR2 YFSETQ come from the germline V gene. This CDR3 is built from 16 residues. V lost 1 base, J lost 0 bases, and 11 bases lay in between. For the CDR3, the DNA is TGCGCCAGCAGCTTGACCCCCGGGAGCTCTGGAAACACCATATATTTT. The encoded protein is CASSLTPGSSGNTIYF. The full variable domain, its missing parts supplied by reference TRBV5-1 and TRBJ1-3, is KAGVTQTPRYLIKTRGQQVTLSCSPISGHRSVSWYQQTPGQGLQFLFEYFSETQRNKGNFPGRFSGRQFSNSRSEMNVSTLELGDSALYLCASSLTPGSSGNTIYFGEGSWLTVV.

In this sample, this clone turned up a few times. The V call is TRBV11-3, the J call TRBJ2-7, with 7 bases lining up with TRBD2. Germline V gives CDR1 SGHNT, CDR2 YENEEA. The CDR3 contains 15 residues. Trimming took 5 bases from V and 2 from J; bases not matched to a gene: 9. CDR3 nucleotide sequence: TGTGCCAGCAGCATAAAGAGGACTAGACCCTACGAGCAGTACTTC. Its protein product is CASSIKRTRPYEQYF. Based on the CDR3 plus reference TRBV11-3 and TRBJ2-7, the full variable domain is EAGVVQSPRYKIIEKKQPVAFWCNPISGHNTLYWYLQNLGQGPELLIRYENEEAVDDSQLPKDRFSAERLKGVDSTLKIQPAELGDSAVYLCASSIKRTRPYEQYFGPGTRLTVT.

The chain couples TRBV4-3 to TRBJ1-3, with a possible D match to TRBD1 (5 bases). Germline CDR1 is LGHNA and CDR2 is YSLEER. The V gene lost 0 bases and the J gene lost 0 bases, with 15 bases spanning the gap. The length of the CDR3 is 18 residues. CDR3 nucleotides: TGCGCCAGCAGCCAAGATTTTGTGACAGTGGGCTCTGGAAACACCATATATTTT. It codes for CASSQDFVTVGSGNTIYF.

The V and J genes are TRBV19 and TRBJ2-3; possible D gene TRBD1, 6 bases. Per germline, CDR1 LNHDA and CDR2 SQIVND (reference sequence). Trimming pared 9 bases from V and 0 bases from J, leaving 13 bases between. There are 14 residues in the CDR3. CDR3 in DNA: TGTGCCAGCACCACAGGGTCCAGCACAGATACGCAGTATTTT. It translates to CASTTGSSTDTQYF.

The chain uses TRBV10-1 and TRBJ1-3; D gene ambiguous. Per germline, CDR1 WNHNN and CDR2 SYGVQD (reference sequence). V dropped 1 base and J dropped 2 bases, with 12 bases sitting between them. The CDR3 sequence is 16 residues long. The CDR3: CASSELGRTAGNTIYF. The DNA for the CDR3 is TGCGCCAGCAGTGAGTTAGGGAGAACGGCTGGAAACACCATATATTTT.

The genes are TRBV5-6 and TRBJ1-5; D is unresolved. The CDR3 is 15 amino acids. Germline loops: CDR1 SGHDT, CDR2 YYEEEE. Trimming removed 0 bases from V and 8 bases from J, with 15 bases in between. The CDR3 DNA sequence: TGTGCCAGCAGCTTGGGGCCTGCTAAAGAAGAGCCCCAGCATTTT. Its protein is CASSLGPAKEEPQHF.

This chain links TRBV19 with TRBJ2-2; 8 positions match TRBD1. With V trimmed by 5 bases and J by 1 base, 3 bases remained unmatched. Germline V gene lookup returns CDR1 LNHDA and CDR2 SQIVND (reference sequence). The CDR3 length is 15 residues. The CDR3 is CASSSGTGNTGELFF. As DNA, the CDR3 is TGTGCCAGTAGTTCCGGGACAGGGAACACCGGGGAGCTGTTTTTT.

This clone was seen only a few times. The chain recombines TRBV6-5 with TRBJ1-6; TRBD1 is a possible D gene (5 bases). V was shortened by 4 bases and J by 13 bases, with 17 bases between the two germline ends. The CDR3 consists of 14 residues. CDR1 is MNHEY, CDR2 SVGAGI, per germline. The CDR3 DNA sequence: TGTGCCAGCAGTTCCGCACAGGTCGATAGGCCCCTCCACTTT. The encoded protein is CASSSAQVDRPLHF.

The chain employs TRBV29-1 and TRBJ2-7; 10 bases line up with TRBD1. The CDR3 extends over 14 amino acids. With 3 bases clipped from V and 4 bases from J, the junction kept 6 bases outside the gene matches. Germline V lookup: CDR1 SQVTM, CDR2 ANQGSEA. The CDR3 loop reads CSVDGGTGAYEQYF. CDR3 sequence (DNA): TGCAGCGTTGACGGGGGGACAGGGGCATACGAGCAGTACTTC.

The rearrangement links TRBV19 to TRBJ1-5, with 9 bases that match TRBD1. The V and J ends lost 4 bases and 0 bases, in that order; junction bases with no gene match: 13. Germline CDR1 LNHDA, CDR2 SQIVND (reference sequence). There are 19 residues in the CDR3. The CDR3 loop is CASSTDRGTSLHSNQPQHF. DNA for the CDR3: TGTGCCAGTAGTACAGACAGGGGGACTAGCCTTCATAGCAATCAGCCCCAGCATTTT.

This clone came up once. CDR3 bases: TGTGCCAGCAGAATCGGACAGGTCGGGACTGAAGCTTTCTTT. This sequence encodes CASRIGQVGTEAFF. V and J are TRBV27 and TRBJ1-1, with 7 nucleotides matching TRBD1. The germline gives CDR1 MNHEY, CDR2 SMNVEV (reference sequence). The trim removed 6 bases at V and 5 bases at J, leaving 9 bases unmatched. The CDR3 length is 14 residues.

This clone appeared a single time. This chain connects TRBV28 to TRBJ2-7; 10 bases line up with TRBD1. CDR3 length equals 16 residues. V shed 2 bases and J 6 bases; nucleotides not matched to a gene: 10. In germline, CDR1 is MDHEN, CDR2 SYDVKM. This chain's CDR3 is CASSLAGQGTPLEQYF. In nucleotides, the CDR3 is TGTGCCAGCAGTTTAGCGGGACAGGGGACCCCTCTCGAGCAGTACTTC.

The chain uses TRBV6-1 and TRBJ2-6, with D maybe TRBD1 (6 bases). Between the trimmed V and J ends, which lost 0 bases and 1 base, there was a span of 10 bases. The CDR3 loop spans 17 amino acids. Germline CDR1 reads MNHNS; CDR2 reads SASEGT. CDR3: CASSEAGTLSGANVLTF. CDR3 in DNA: TGTGCCAGCAGTGAAGCGGGGACACTTTCTGGGGCCAACGTCCTGACTTTC.

The J gene is TRBJ2-7, the V gene TRBV19; tentative D call: TRBD1 (5 bases). CDR1 and CDR2 from the germline V gene are LNHDA and SQIVND (reference sequence). The CDR3 is 12 amino acids. The ends were cut back, 9 bases at V and 4 bases at J, with 13 bases in the middle. CDR3 loop: CARPTAIYEQYF. In nucleotides, the CDR3 is TGTGCCAGGCCGACAGCGATTTACGAGCAGTACTTC.

The rearrangement joins TRBV14 to TRBJ1-1; tentatively, D is TRBD1 (5 bases). CDR3 length: 14 residues. Trimming took off 1 base at V and 1 base at J, with 7 bases between the two ends. CDR1 is SGHDN, CDR2 FVKESK, per germline. The CDR3 loop is CASSQVRGNTEAFF. The CDR3 DNA reads as TGTGCCAGCAGCCAAGTTAGGGGGAACACTGAAGCTTTCTTT.

Comment on this clone: At one end, the junction sequence differs from germline, possibly due to a read error. The J gene is TRBJ2-7, the V gene TRBV7-7; TRBD1 agrees at 7 bases. The CDR3 consists of 13 residues. Germline V gives CDR1 SSHAT, CDR2 FNYEAQ (reference sequence). The CDR3 DNA reads as TGTGCTAGCAGCTTGGACAGGAGCTACGAGCAGTACTTC. Translation gives CASSLDRSYEQYF.